A selection of T cell receptor beta chains follows, all from one sample in a study of shared clonotypes between healthy human individuals. Profiling relied on immunoSEQ multiplex PCR, and the TCRdb table lists in-frame clones only, not all of them. This sample has about 320,000 clones; roughly 91% occur once, and the top ten carry about 16%. The sample comprised memory CD8+ T cells sorted from blood. These receptors were collected from a man aged 18 to 30 in good health. CDR3s include the opening cysteine and the closing phenylalanine or tryptophan. D genes are given only for firm matches. Not all rows give a size; the values are once, few, many and, for expanded clones, a class.

clone_size	v_call	d_call	j_call	cdr3_aa	cdr3_nt
.	TRBV5-1	TRBD1	TRBJ2-7	CASSPTGTGRDEQYF	TGCGCCAGCAGCCCCACCGGGACAGGGCGCGACGAGCAGTACTTC
.	TRBV5-8	.	TRBJ2-1	CASSLGQATYNEQFF	TGTGCCAGCAGCCTTGGACAAGCAACCTACAATGAGCAGTTCTTC
few	TRBV25-1	.	TRBJ2-3	CASSLKDTQYF	TGTGCCAGCAGTCTCAAGGACACGCAGTATTTT
.	TRBV7-9	.	TRBJ1-4	CASSPERADPAGEKLFF	TGTGCCAGCAGCCCCGAGCGCGCGGACCCAGCGGGGGAAAAACTGTTTTTT
.	TRBV27	.	TRBJ2-3	CASRTQVPSTDTQYF	TGTGCCAGCAGGACACAGGTCCCTAGCACAGATACGCAGTATTTT
.	TRBV4-1	.	TRBJ1-1	CASSQDIGEWDAFF	TGCGCCAGCAGCCAAGATATCGGGGAGTGGGATGCTTTCTTT
.	TRBV14	.	TRBJ2-7	CASSHKVAVTYEQYF	TGTGCCAGCAGCCACAAAGTAGCGGTAACCTACGAGCAGTACTTC
.	TRBV25-1	TRBD1	TRBJ2-5	CASSEGGQGDEETQYF	TGTGCCAGCAGTGAAGGGGGACAGGGGGATGAAGAGACCCAGTACTTC
once	TRBV14	TRBD1	TRBJ1-6	CASSQDGEFGQGSVTYNSPLHF	TGTGCCAGCAGCCAAGATGGTGAATTTGGACAGGGGAGCGTGACCTATAATTCACCCCTCCACTTT
.	TRBV19	TRBD1	TRBJ1-5	CASNDRGSNQPQHF	TGTGCCAGTAACGACAGGGGCAGCAATCAGCCCCAGCATTTT
.	TRBV4-3	TRBD1	TRBJ1-2	CASSQEQGDIYGYTF	TGCGCCAGCAGCCAAGAACAGGGGGATATCTATGGCTACACCTTC
.	TRBV5-4	.	TRBJ1-3	CASRSWGSSGNTIYF	TGTGCCAGCAGGTCGTGGGGGAGCTCTGGAAACACCATATATTTT
.	TRBV2	TRBD2	TRBJ2-1	CASSIAGGSYNEQFF	TGTGCCAGCAGTATAGCGGGCGGCTCCTACAATGAGCAGTTCTTC
.	TRBV6-5	TRBD1	TRBJ1-1	CASSHGQGSGTEAFF	TGTGCCAGCAGCCATGGACAGGGGAGTGGAACTGAAGCTTTCTTT
.	TRBV7-2	.	TRBJ1-3	CASSPHAGNTIYF	TGTGCCAGCAGCCCCCATGCGGGAAACACCATATATTTT
.	TRBV13	.	TRBJ2-2	CASSAEGGELFF	TGTGCCAGCAGCGCCGAGGGCGGGGAGCTGTTTTTT
few	TRBV28	TRBD1	TRBJ1-4	CASSLQGGYEKLFF	TGTGCCAGCAGTTTACAGGGGGGATACGAAAAACTGTTTTTT
.	TRBV5-4	.	TRBJ2-7	CASSLWANPYEQYF	TGTGCCAGCAGCTTGTGGGCCAATCCCTACGAGCAGTACTTC
few	TRBV5-6	.	TRBJ2-7	CASSLWGGEGRYF	TGTGCCAGCAGCTTGTGGGGTGGAGAGGGCCGGTACTTC
once	TRBV5-4	.	TRBJ1-2	CASSLGSHSYTF	TGTGCCAGCAGCTTGGGGAGTCACTCCTACACCTTC
.	TRBV7-9	.	TRBJ2-5	CASSEALGRTQYF	TGTGCCAGCAGCGAGGCCCTCGGTCGGACCCAGTACTTC
.	TRBV7-9	.	TRBJ1-2	CASSSVFDYGYTF	TGTGCCAGCAGCTCGGTTTTCGACTATGGCTACACCTTC
.	TRBV5-4	.	TRBJ2-7	CASSLGHAYEQYF	TGTGCCAGCAGCTTGGGACACGCCTACGAGCAGTACTTC
.	TRBV28	TRBD2	TRBJ2-2	CASTASGSLDGELFF	TGTGCCAGCACGGCTAGCGGGAGTTTGGACGGGGAGCTGTTTTTT
once	TRBV5-1	TRBD1	TRBJ2-7	CASSLGQGVFYEQYF	TGCGCCAGCAGCCTCGGACAGGGGGTATTCTACGAGCAGTACTTC
.	TRBV10-2	TRBD2	TRBJ2-7	CASSGLAGLLEQYF	TGCGCCAGCAGTGGACTAGCGGGACTCCTGGAGCAGTACTTC
.	TRBV4-2	.	TRBJ2-7	CASSQDPEGSYEQYF	TGTGCCAGCAGCCAAGATCCCGAGGGTAGCTACGAGCAGTACTTC
.	TRBV4-2	.	TRBJ2-4	CASSQGGGRVAKNIQYF	TGTGCCAGCAGCCAAGGAGGAGGCAGGGTGGCCAAAAACATTCAGTACTTC
.	TRBV12-1	.	TRBJ1-1	CASSPPGQEAFF	TGTGCCAGCAGCCCGCCGGGACAGGAAGCTTTCTTT
many	TRBV27	.	TRBJ2-7	CASSYEQYF	TGTGCCAGCTCCTACGAGCAGTACTTC
.	TRBV7-9	TRBD1	TRBJ1-5	CASSRGQAVNQPQHF	TGTGCCAGCAGCCGGGGACAGGCGGTCAATCAGCCCCAGCATTTT
.	TRBV27	.	TRBJ1-2	CASSPATGFFPRGYTF	TGTGCCAGCAGTCCCGCAACAGGGTTTTTCCCCCGTGGCTACACCTTC
.	TRBV7-7	TRBD2	TRBJ2-2	CASSPGLALNTGELFF	TGTGCTAGCAGCCCGGGACTAGCGCTGAACACCGGGGAGCTGTTTTTT
few	TRBV5-6	.	TRBJ2-7	CASSLALVDEQYF	TGTGCCAGCAGCTTGGCTCTGGTCGACGAGCAGTACTTC
.	TRBV15	.	TRBJ2-7	CATSSNRAPIYEQYF	TGTGCCACCAGCAGCAACAGGGCCCCCATTTACGAGCAGTACTTC
.	TRBV28	TRBD2	TRBJ2-3	CASSSTSEDQSDTQYF	TGTGCCAGCAGTTCGACTAGCGAGGATCAATCAGATACGCAGTATTTT
.	TRBV10-3	.	TRBJ2-6	CAIPGDSGANVLTF	TGTGCCATCCCCGGGGACTCTGGGGCCAACGTCCTGACTTTC
.	TRBV28	TRBD1	TRBJ1-5	CASTPDRILPDQPQHF	TGTGCCAGCACCCCGGACAGGATCCTGCCGGATCAGCCCCAGCATTTT
few	TRBV11-2	TRBD1	TRBJ2-5	CASSFRDSRQETQYF	TGTGCCAGCAGCTTCCGGGACAGTCGGCAAGAGACCCAGTACTTC
.	TRBV19	.	TRBJ2-1	CASSGDLYNEQFF	TGTGCCAGTAGCGGGGACCTCTACAATGAGCAGTTCTTC
.	TRBV6-5	.	TRBJ2-7	CASSYSSPLSYEQYF	TGTGCCAGCAGTTACTCGAGCCCCTTATCCTACGAGCAGTACTTC
.	TRBV28	.	TRBJ1-3	CASSSTGFSGNTIYF	TGTGCCAGCAGTTCGACGGGCTTCTCTGGAAACACCATATATTTT
.	TRBV5-4	.	TRBJ2-5	CASSFGAGSQETQYF	TGTGCCAGCAGCTTTGGTGCGGGTTCCCAAGAGACCCAGTACTTC
.	TRBV7-9	TRBD1	TRBJ1-2	CASSLGDRGLTAGYTF	TGTGCCAGCAGCTTAGGGGACAGGGGGCTTACGGCTGGCTACACCTTC
.	TRBV2	.	TRBJ2-1	CASSVGRGSYNEQFF	TGTGCCAGCAGTGTTGGTCGGGGCTCCTACAATGAGCAGTTCTTC
few	TRBV11-2	.	TRBJ2-1	CASSPQGEQFF	TGTGCCAGCAGCCCCCAGGGTGAGCAGTTCTTC
.	TRBV4-1	TRBD2	TRBJ2-1	CASSQVILAGGHEQFF	TGCGCCAGCAGCCAAGTTATCCTAGCGGGGGGGCATGAGCAGTTCTTC
.	TRBV5-1	TRBD2	TRBJ2-3	CASSLVLAGPTDTQYF	TGCGCCAGCAGCTTGGTGCTAGCGGGACCTACAGATACGCAGTATTTT
.	TRBV10-3	TRBD1	TRBJ1-1	CAIRDLNAGGIGTEAFF	TGTGCCATCAGAGACCTTAATGCAGGGGGGATAGGCACTGAAGCTTTCTTT
.	TRBV10-1	TRBD2	TRBJ2-1	CASSGDFAGVSYNEQFF	TGCGCCAGCAGTGGTGATTTCGCGGGGGTCTCCTACAATGAGCAGTTCTTC